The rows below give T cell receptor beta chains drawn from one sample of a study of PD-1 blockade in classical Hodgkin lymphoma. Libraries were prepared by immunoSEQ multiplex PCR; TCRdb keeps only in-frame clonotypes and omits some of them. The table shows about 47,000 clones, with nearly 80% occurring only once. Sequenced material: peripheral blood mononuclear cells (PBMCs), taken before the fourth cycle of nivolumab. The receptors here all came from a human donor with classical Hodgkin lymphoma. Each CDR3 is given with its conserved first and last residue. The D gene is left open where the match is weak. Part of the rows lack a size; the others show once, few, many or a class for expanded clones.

DNA: TGCAGCGTCACAGGGGCGGGAGAGACCCAGTACTTC
CDR3: CSVTGAGETQYF
D: TRBD1
V: TRBV29-1
J: TRBJ2-5
size: NA

DNA: TGTGCCAGTAGCCCGACCCCGTACAATGAGCAGTTCTTC
CDR3: CASSPTPYNEQFF
D: NA
V: TRBV19
J: TRBJ2-1
size: NA

DNA: TGTGCCATCAGTGAGTCTGGTAGCGGGGGAAGAGATACGCAGTATTTT
CDR3: CAISESGSGGRDTQYF
D: TRBD2
V: TRBV10-3
J: TRBJ2-3
size: NA

DNA: TGTGCCAGCAGCTTAGATCCGAGGACAGGCTCCTACGAGCAGTACTTC
CDR3: CASSLDPRTGSYEQYF
D: TRBD1
V: TRBV11-2
J: TRBJ2-7
size: NA

DNA: TGTGCCAGCAGCTTACTCCTCGGACAGCCCCACGAGCAGTACTTC
CDR3: CASSLLLGQPHEQYF
D: NA
V: TRBV13
J: TRBJ2-7
size: few

DNA: TGTGCCAGCAGATCGACAGGGGGGACTGAAGCTTTCTTT
CDR3: CASRSTGGTEAFF
D: TRBD1
V: TRBV6-6
J: TRBJ1-1
size: NA

DNA: TGTGCCAGTCGGGACACGAACACTGAAGCTTTCTTT
CDR3: CASRDTNTEAFF
D: NA
V: TRBV25-1
J: TRBJ1-1
size: few

DNA: TGTGCCAGCAGCTTAGCGCCCCCCGGGGCCGGGGAGACCCAGTACTTC
CDR3: CASSLAPPGAGETQYF
D: NA
V: TRBV11-3
J: TRBJ2-5
size: NA

DNA: TGTGCCAGCAGTTTACAGGGATGGACTGAAGCTTTCTTT
CDR3: CASSLQGWTEAFF
D: NA
V: TRBV28
J: TRBJ1-1
size: NA

DNA: TGTGCCAGCAGTTTCTACAGGGCTGCCACCGGGGAGCTGTTTTTT
CDR3: CASSFYRAATGELFF
D: NA
V: TRBV27
J: TRBJ2-2
size: NA

DNA: TGCAGTGCTAGTGCCCAAGAGACCCAGTACTTC
CDR3: CSASAQETQYF
D: NA
V: TRBV20-1
J: TRBJ2-5
size: once